The entry below describes one T cell receptor (beta chain). This sample stems from a study of shared clonotypes between healthy human individuals. This table comes from immunoSEQ multiplex PCR, and its TCRdb copy is limited to in-frame clones, with some not included. The sample records about 580,000 clones, roughly 98% being singletons. As defined, naive CD8 cells were CD45RO-negative and positively selected for CCR7, with terminally differentiated effector memory CD45RA+ cells excluded. V shed 5 bases, J shed 4 bases, and the junction held 10 bases outside the gene matches. CDR1 and CDR2 (germline): SGHVS, FNYEAQ. The CDR3 is 16 residues long.

Sample: naive CD8+ T cells sorted from blood. The TCR sequence derives from a man aged 25 to 40 in good health. This chain joins TRBV7-6 and TRBJ2-3; 9 nucleotides align to TRBD2. The chain's CDR3 is CASSPLIAGAADTQYF. In DNA, the CDR3 is TGTGCCAGCAGCCCCTTAATAGCGGGAGCAGCAGATACGCAGTATTTT.